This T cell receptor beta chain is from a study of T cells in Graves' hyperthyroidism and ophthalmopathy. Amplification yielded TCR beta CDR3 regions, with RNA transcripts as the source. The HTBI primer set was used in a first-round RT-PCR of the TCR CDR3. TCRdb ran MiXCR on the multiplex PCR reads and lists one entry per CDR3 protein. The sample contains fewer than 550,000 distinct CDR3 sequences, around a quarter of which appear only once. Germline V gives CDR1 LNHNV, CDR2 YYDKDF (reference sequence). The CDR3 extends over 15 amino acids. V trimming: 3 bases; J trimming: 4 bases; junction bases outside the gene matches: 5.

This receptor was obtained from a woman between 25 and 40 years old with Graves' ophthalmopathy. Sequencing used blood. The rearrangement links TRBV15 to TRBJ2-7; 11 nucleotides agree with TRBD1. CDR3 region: CATSSGGQGVYEQYF. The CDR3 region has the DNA TGTGCCACCAGCAGTGGGGGACAGGGGGTATACGAGCAGTACTTC.